Below, 5 T cell receptor beta chains from the same sample are listed, as sequenced in a study of T cell responses to AZD1222 COVID-19 vaccine. Profiled with immunoSEQ multiplex PCR; TCRdb holds only in-frame clones, not every one. The profile covers 100,000 or so clones, with more than 90% appearing a single time and about 1.2% taken by the ten largest. Here the sequenced sample was peripheral blood, taken on day 0 of AZD1222 vaccination. These receptors came from an adult in good health.

This chain joins TRBV5-1 and TRBJ2-7, with 7 bases that match TRBD1. J was trimmed by 6 bases and V by 4 bases; bases with no gene match: 10. CDR3 size: 14 residues. CDR1 and CDR2 from the germline V gene are SGHRS and YFSETQ. This CDR3 reads CASSIRDSLLEQYF. For the CDR3, the DNA is TGCGCCAGCAGCATCCGGGACAGCCTCCTCGAGCAGTACTTC.

The chain uses TRBV4-2 and TRBJ2-3; possibly TRBD2 for D (7 bases). Trimming took 6 bases from V and 5 from J, leaving 18 bases between them. The CDR3 loop spans 15 amino acids. Looked up from germline, CDR1 is LGHNA and CDR2 is YNFKEQ. The CDR3 DNA sequence: TGTGCCAGCAGGTTTAGGGGGGGGGAACAAGATACGCAGTATTTT. Translating it yields CASRFRGGEQDTQYF.

V usage is TRBV18 and J usage is TRBJ2-7; a possible D gene is TRBD2 (6 bases). The CDR3 consists of 15 residues. V lost 2 bases, J lost 2 bases, and 13 bases lay in between. Germline assignment: CDR1 KGHSH and CDR2 LQKENI. The CDR3 nucleotides read TGTGCCAGCTCACCAATAGTAGCGGAGGCCTACGAGCAGTACTTC. Amino acid sequence: CASSPIVAEAYEQYF.

The chain has TRBV6-1 and TRBJ2-4; 9 bases map to TRBD2. V shed 3 bases, J shed 2 bases, and the junction held 5 bases outside the gene matches. CDR3 length: 16 residues. Germline-derived CDR1 and CDR2 are MNHNS and SASEGT. CDR3 sequence: CASSDSGGLTKNIQYF. In DNA form, the CDR3 reads TGTGCCAGCAGTGACAGCGGGGGGCTCACCAAAAACATTCAGTACTTC.

The rearrangement links TRBV6-2 or TRBV6-3 to TRBJ2-1, with 8 bases identical to TRBD2. Germline CDR1 and CDR2: MNHEY and SVGEGT. V was pared by 0 bases and J by 4 bases, with 5 bases of the junction left unmatched. This CDR3 contains 16 residues. Here the CDR3 reads CASSYSSTSGYNEQFF. In nucleotides, the CDR3 is TGTGCCAGCAGTTACTCGAGTACTAGCGGATACAATGAGCAGTTCTTC.